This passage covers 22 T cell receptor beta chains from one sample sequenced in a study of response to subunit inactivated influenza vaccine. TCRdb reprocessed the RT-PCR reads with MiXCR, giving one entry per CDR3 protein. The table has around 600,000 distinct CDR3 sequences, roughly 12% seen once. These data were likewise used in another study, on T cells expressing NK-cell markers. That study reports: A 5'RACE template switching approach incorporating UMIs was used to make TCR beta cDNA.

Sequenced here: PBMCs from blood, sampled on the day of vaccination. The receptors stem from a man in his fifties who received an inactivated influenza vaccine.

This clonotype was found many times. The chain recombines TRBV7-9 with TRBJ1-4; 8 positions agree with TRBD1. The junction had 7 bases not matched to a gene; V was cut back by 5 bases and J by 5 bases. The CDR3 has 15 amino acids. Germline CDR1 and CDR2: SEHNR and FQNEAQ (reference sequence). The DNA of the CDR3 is TGTGCCAGCAGCACCCCGACAGGGGTAAATGAAAAACTGTTTTTT. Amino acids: CASSTPTGVNEKLFF.

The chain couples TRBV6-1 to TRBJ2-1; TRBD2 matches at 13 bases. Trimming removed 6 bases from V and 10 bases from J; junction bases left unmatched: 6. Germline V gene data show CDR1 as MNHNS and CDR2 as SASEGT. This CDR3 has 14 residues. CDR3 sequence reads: CASRRTSGRREQFF. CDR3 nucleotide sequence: TGTGCCAGCAGGAGGACTAGCGGGAGACGGGAGCAGTTCTTC.

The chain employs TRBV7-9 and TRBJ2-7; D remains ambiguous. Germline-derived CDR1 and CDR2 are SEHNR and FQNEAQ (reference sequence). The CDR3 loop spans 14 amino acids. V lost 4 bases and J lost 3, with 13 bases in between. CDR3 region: CASSSHSKDYEQYF. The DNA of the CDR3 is TGTGCCAGCAGCTCGCACTCTAAGGACTACGAGCAGTACTTC.

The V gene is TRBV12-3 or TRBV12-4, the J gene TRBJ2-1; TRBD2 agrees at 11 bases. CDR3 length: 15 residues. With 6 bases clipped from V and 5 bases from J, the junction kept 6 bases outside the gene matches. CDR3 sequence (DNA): TGTGCCAGCAGCTTTCTTAGCGGGAGGGACAATGAGCAGTTCTTC. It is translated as CASSFLSGRDNEQFF.

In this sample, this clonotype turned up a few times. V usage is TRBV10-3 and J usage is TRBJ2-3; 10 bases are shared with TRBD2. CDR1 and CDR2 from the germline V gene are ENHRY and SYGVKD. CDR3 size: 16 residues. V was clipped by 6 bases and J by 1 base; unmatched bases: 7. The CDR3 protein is CAIRGALAGGTDTQYF. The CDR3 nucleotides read TGTGCCATCAGAGGAGCTCTAGCGGGGGGCACAGATACGCAGTATTTT.

The CDR3 bases are TGTGCCAGCAGCTTAGCGCTAACCGGACTAGCGAATTTATACGAGCAGTACTTC. As protein: CASSLALTGLANLYEQYF. The chain employs TRBV7-2 and TRBJ2-7; 9 bases align to TRBD2. The CDR3 length is 18 residues. CDR1 is SGHTA, CDR2 FQGNSA, per germline. The J segment lost 4 bases and the V segment lost 0 bases, leaving 13 bases of the junction unmatched.

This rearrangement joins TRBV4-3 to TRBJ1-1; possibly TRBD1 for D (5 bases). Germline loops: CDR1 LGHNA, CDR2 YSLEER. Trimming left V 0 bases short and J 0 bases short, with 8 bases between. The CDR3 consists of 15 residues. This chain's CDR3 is CASSQDQQVNTEAFF. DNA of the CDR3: TGCGCCAGCAGCCAAGATCAACAGGTGAACACTGAAGCTTTCTTT.

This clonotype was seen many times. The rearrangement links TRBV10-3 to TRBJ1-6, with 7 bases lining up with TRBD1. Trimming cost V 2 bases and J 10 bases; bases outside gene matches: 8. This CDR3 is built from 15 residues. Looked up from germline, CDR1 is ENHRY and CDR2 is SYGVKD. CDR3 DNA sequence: TGTGCCATCAGTGAGAGGGGGACAGAAGCCTCACCCCTCCACTTT. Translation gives CAISERGTEASPLHF.

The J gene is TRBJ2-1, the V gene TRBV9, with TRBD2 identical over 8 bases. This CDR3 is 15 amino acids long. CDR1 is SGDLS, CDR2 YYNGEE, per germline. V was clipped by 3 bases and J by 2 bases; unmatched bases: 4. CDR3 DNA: TGTGCCAGCAGCGCCCCCGGGGGGGCCTACAATGAGCAGTTCTTC. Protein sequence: CASSAPGGAYNEQFF.

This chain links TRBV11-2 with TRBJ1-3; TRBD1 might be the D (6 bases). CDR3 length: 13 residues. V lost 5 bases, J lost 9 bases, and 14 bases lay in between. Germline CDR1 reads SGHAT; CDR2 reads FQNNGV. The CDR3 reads CASSPRGSGTIYF. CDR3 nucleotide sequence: TGTGCCAGCAGCCCCAGGGGTTCGGGCACCATATATTTT.

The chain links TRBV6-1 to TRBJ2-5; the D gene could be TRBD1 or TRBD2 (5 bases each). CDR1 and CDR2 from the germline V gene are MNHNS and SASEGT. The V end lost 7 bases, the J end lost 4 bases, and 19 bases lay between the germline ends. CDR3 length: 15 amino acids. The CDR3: CASTRYGTVLETQYF. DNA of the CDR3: TGTGCCAGCACTCGCTATGGGACGGTCCTAGAGACCCAGTACTTC.

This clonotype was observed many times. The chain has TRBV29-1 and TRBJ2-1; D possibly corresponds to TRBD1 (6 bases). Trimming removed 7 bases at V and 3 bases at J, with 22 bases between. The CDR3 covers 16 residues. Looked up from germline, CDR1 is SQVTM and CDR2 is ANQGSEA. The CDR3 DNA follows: TGCAGCGCACAACAGGGTATGAGTCGCTTCTACAATGAGCAGTTCTTC. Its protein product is CSAQQGMSRFYNEQFF.

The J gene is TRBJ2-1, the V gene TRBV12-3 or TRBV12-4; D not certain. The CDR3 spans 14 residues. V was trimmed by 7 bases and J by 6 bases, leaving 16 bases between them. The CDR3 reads CASNFLGGSNEQFF. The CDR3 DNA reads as TGTGCCAGCAATTTTTTAGGTGGATCCAATGAGCAGTTCTTC.

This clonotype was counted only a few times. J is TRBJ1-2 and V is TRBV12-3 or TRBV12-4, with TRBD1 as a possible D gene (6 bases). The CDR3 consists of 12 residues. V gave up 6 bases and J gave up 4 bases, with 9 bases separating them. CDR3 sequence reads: CASSRQAYGYTF. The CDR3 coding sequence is TGTGCCAGCAGCAGACAGGCCTATGGCTACACCTTC.

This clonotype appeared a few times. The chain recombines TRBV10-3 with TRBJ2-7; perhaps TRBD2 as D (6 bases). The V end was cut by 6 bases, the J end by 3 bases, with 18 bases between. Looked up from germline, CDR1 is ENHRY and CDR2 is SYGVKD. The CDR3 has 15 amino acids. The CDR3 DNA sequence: TGTGCCATCAGGACGACCGGGACTCCGCTCTACGAGCAGTACTTC. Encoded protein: CAIRTTGTPLYEQYF.

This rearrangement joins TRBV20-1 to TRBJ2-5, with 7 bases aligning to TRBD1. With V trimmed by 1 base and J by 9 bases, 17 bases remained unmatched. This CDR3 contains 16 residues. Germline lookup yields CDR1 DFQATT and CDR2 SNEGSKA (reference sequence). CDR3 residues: CSARGVGGGSFNPQYF. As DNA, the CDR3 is TGCAGTGCTAGAGGGGTAGGGGGCGGATCCTTTAATCCCCAGTACTTC.

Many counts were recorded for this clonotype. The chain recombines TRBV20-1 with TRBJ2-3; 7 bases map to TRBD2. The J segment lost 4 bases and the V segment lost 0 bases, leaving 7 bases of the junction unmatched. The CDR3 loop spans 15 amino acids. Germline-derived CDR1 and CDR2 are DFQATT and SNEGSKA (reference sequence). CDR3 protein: CSARDGKRGSDTQYF. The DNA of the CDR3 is TGCAGTGCTAGAGACGGGAAGCGGGGCTCAGATACGCAGTATTTT.

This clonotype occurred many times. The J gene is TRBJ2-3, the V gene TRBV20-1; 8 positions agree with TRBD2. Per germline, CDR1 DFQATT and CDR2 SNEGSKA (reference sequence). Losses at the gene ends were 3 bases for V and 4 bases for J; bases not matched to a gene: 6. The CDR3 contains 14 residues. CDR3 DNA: TGCAGTGCTAGTCGGGCGGGGGGATCAGATACGCAGTATTTT. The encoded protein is CSASRAGGSDTQYF.

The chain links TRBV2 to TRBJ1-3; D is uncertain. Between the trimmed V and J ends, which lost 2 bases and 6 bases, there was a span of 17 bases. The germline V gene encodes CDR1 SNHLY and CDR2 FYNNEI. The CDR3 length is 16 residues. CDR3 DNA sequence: TGTGCCAGCAGTGAACAGTTGCCCAAAGAACTAAACACCATATATTTT. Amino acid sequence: CASSEQLPKELNTIYF.

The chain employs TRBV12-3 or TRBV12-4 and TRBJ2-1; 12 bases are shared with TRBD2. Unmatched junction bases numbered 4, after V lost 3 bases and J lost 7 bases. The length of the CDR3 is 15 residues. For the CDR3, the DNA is TGTGCCAGCAGTTTCGAGGGACTAGCGGGTAATGAGCAGTTCTTC. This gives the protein CASSFEGLAGNEQFF.

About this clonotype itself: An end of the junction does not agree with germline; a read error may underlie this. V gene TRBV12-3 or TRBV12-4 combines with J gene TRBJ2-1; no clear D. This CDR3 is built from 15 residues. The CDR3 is CASSLAGPTYNEQLF. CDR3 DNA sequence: TGTGCCAGCAGTTTAGCGGGCCCAACCTACAATGAGCAGCTCTTC.

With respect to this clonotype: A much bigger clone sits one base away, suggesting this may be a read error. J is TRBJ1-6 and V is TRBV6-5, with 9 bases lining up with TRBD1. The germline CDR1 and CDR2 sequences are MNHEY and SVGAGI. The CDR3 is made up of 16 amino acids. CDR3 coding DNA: TGTGCCAGCAGTTACAATCCGGGACAGGGTCTCTCACCCCTCTACTTT. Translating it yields CASSYNPGQGLSPLYF.